This T cell receptor beta chain was recovered during a study of cytomegalovirus exposure and HLA in healthy donors. The sample holds a few counts of this clone. The antigen is undetermined. Study outcomes and limitations: An analysis that was carried out later associated 15,000 to 20,000 TCR beta sequences with HLA alleles at 0.05 false discovery rate. Sequencing probably produced one cluster of sequence variants that were highly shared. A list of approximately 150 TCR beta chains associated with cytomegalovirus was given.

The V end lost 0 bases, the J end lost 7 bases, and 7 bases lay between the germline ends. The CDR3 length is 13 residues. Germline lookup yields CDR1 MGHRA and CDR2 YSYEKL. It was with 60 Vbeta and 13 Jbeta primers that the PCR ran. Clones were read by immunoSEQ multiplex PCR, and TCRdb kept only the in-frame ones, dropping some. The sample has about 67,000 clones, approximately 71% seen once. The sequenced sample was PBMCs. The TCR was taken from a woman in her 30s in good health and CMV-seronegative. The rearrangement joins TRBV4-1 to TRBJ1-5; D is unclear. The CDR3 region is CASSQDLLQPQHF. The CDR3 DNA reads as TGCGCCAGCAGCCAAGACTTATTACAGCCCCAGCATTTT.